These 31 T cell receptor beta chains share one sample of origin, sequenced in a study of blood T cells in healthy people across ages. Alongside a J-beta primer mix, a sample-barcoded 5' primer served in a second PCR lasting about 7 to 12 cycles. MiXCR, run by TCRdb on the 5' RACE reads, gives a single entry per CDR3 protein. The sample contains some 1.5 million distinct CDR3 sequences, about 28% of which appear only once. The sequencing input was blood. These receptors all stem from a woman under 40 in good health.

The rearrangement joins TRBV14 to TRBJ2-3; unclear D gene. In germline, CDR1 is SGHDN, CDR2 FVKESK. Trimming shortened V by 4 bases and J by 2 bases, and 13 bases separated the two germline ends. The CDR3 has 15 amino acids. The CDR3 here is CASSLGRMFTDTQYF. The CDR3 DNA sequence: TGTGCCAGCAGCCTCGGACGGATGTTCACAGATACGCAGTATTTT.

This clonotype was seen repeatedly, ten times or more. The gene calls are TRBV20-1 and TRBJ2-1, with D perhaps assigned TRBD1 or TRBD2 (5 bases each). Germline V CDR1 and CDR2: DFQATT, SNEGSKA (reference sequence). Between the trimmed V and J ends, which lost 2 bases and 9 bases, there was a span of 8 bases. This CDR3 has 11 residues. CDR3 in amino acids: CSARFGGEQFF. The CDR3 DNA reads as TGCAGTGCTAGATTTGGGGGTGAGCAGTTCTTC.

This clonotype was detected a few times. The chain couples TRBV6-1 to TRBJ2-5, with a tentative D call TRBD2 (6 bases). The CDR3 totals 13 residues. V was pared by 11 bases and J by 2 bases, with 15 bases between. Germline loops: CDR1 MNHNS, CDR2 SASEGT. The CDR3 DNA reads TGTGCCTCCCGTGCGGGGACTCAAGAGACCCAGTACTTC. Protein product: CASRAGTQETQYF.

This clonotype was seen more than once but under ten times. V usage is TRBV7-2 and J usage is TRBJ2-3; 8 positions match TRBD2. Per the germline V gene, CDR1 is SGHTA and CDR2 is FQGNSA. The V and J ends lost 8 bases and 2 bases, in that order; junction bases with no gene match: 6. This CDR3 has 14 residues. CDR3 DNA sequence: TGTGCCAGCTCTAGCGGGCTATTCACAGATACGCAGTATTTT. Translated, it gives CASSSGLFTDTQYF. The full variable domain, its missing parts supplied by reference TRBV7-2 and TRBJ2-3, is GAGVSQSPSNKVTEKGKDVELRCDPISGHTALYWYRQSLGQGLEFLIYFQGNSAPDKSGLPSDRFSAERTGGSVSTLTIQRTQQEDSAVYLCASSSGLFTDTQYFGPGTRLTVL.

As concerns this clonotype: At one end, the junction sequence differs from germline, possibly due to a read error. The rearrangement uses TRBV20-1 and TRBJ2-2, with 7 positions matching TRBD2. This CDR3 region has 17 residues. Germline assignment: CDR1 DFQATT and CDR2 SNEGSKA (reference sequence). Here the CDR3 reads CSAGDTGRGQNTGELFF. CDR3 in DNA: TGCAGTGCTGGAGATACGGGGAGGGGTCAGAACACCGGGGAGCTGTTTTTT.

With respect to this clonotype: A much larger clone is a single base away; this may be a read error. The CDR3 DNA reads TGTGCCAGCAGCCCCTGGATAGGGCGTACTGGCGAGACCCAGTACTTC. It translates to CASSPWIGRTGETQYF. The chain couples TRBV7-9 to TRBJ2-5; D gene unclear. V was pared by 5 bases and J by 5 bases, with 21 bases between. CDR1 is SEHNR, CDR2 FQNEAQ, per germline (reference sequence). The CDR3 runs 16 residues.

V gene TRBV7-2 combines with J gene TRBJ2-4, with D perhaps TRBD1 (5 bases). This CDR3 comprises 16 residues. Trimming pared 3 bases from V and 13 bases from J, leaving 25 bases between. The germline CDR1 and CDR2 sequences are SGHTA and FQGNSA. The CDR3 DNA reads TGTGCCAGCAGCTTCTACAGACAGTCTCCCTACAATGAGCAGTACTTC. Amino acids: CASSFYRQSPYNEQYF.

The V call is TRBV9, the J call TRBJ2-3; 8 positions agree with TRBD1. Unmatched junction bases numbered 5, after V lost 0 bases and J lost 2 bases. CDR3 size: 16 residues. CDR1 is SGDLS, CDR2 YYNGEE, per germline. CDR3 sequence reads: CASSVAGTGATDTQYF. The CDR3 nucleotides read TGTGCCAGCAGCGTAGCCGGGACAGGCGCCACAGATACGCAGTATTTT.

This clonotype has only a few counts. This sequence joins TRBV20-1 and TRBJ1-2; tentatively, D is TRBD1 (5 bases). The germline gives CDR1 DFQATT, CDR2 SNEGSKA (reference sequence). V dropped 3 bases and J dropped 8 bases, with 28 bases sitting between them. The CDR3 has 17 amino acids. The CDR3 spells CSARLGVNSRVAKGYTF. Here the CDR3 DNA reads TGCAGTGCTAGGCTGGGGGTAAACAGCCGAGTGGCGAAGGGCTACACCTTC.

This clonotype turned up a few times. The V call is TRBV24-1, the J call TRBJ2-3, with 8 positions matching TRBD2. This CDR3 spans 16 amino acids. Germline CDR1 KGHDR, CDR2 SFDVKD. V trimming: 3 bases; J trimming: 4 bases; junction bases outside the gene matches: 8. The CDR3 protein is CATSDRTSPLPDTQYF. In nucleotides, the CDR3 is TGTGCCACCAGTGATAGGACTAGCCCGTTGCCAGATACGCAGTATTTT.

The chain joins TRBV11-2 to TRBJ1-2; no firm D call. The CDR3 loop spans 14 amino acids. Germline V CDR1 and CDR2: SGHAT, FQNNGV. V shed 2 bases and J shed 8 bases, with 15 bases lying between them. The CDR3 bases are TGTGCCAGCAGCTTAAACCCTCAAGTGGGCGGCTACACCTTC. It is translated as CASSLNPQVGGYTF. Variable domain in full (rest from reference TRBV11-2 and TRBJ1-2): EAGVAQSPRYKIIEKRQSVAFWCNPISGHATLYWYQQILGQGPKLLIQFQNNGVVDDSQLPKDRFSAERLKGVDSTLKIQPAKLEDSAVYLCASSLNPQVGGYTFGSGTRLTVV.

This clonotype has just a few counts. The chain has TRBV3-1 and TRBJ2-5, with 10 bases matching TRBD2. The germline CDR1 and CDR2 sequences are LGHDT and YNNKEL (reference sequence). The CDR3 is 16 amino acids. The V and J ends lost 4 bases and 5 bases, in that order; junction bases with no gene match: 10. The CDR3 reads CASSPWTSGRSETQYF. CDR3 in DNA: TGTGCCAGCAGCCCTTGGACTAGCGGTCGCTCGGAGACCCAGTACTTC.

This clonotype was recorded a few times. The genes are TRBV29-1 and TRBJ1-4; no clear D. This CDR3 comprises 14 residues. CDR1 and CDR2 (germline): SQVTM, ANQGSEA. V lost 6 bases to trimming and J lost 0 bases, with 11 bases between them. In nucleotides, the CDR3 is TGCAGCGTGAAGACAATTGCAACTAATGAAAAACTGTTTTTT. Translating gives CSVKTIATNEKLFF.

This rearrangement joins TRBV12-3 or TRBV12-4 to TRBJ2-3; D is unclear. The CDR3 has 15 residues. Trimming took 3 bases from V and 3 from J, leaving 13 bases between them. CDR3 nucleotide sequence: TGTGCCAGCAGTTTGGCTCAGGTGGGGACAGATACGCAGTATTTT. Encoded protein: CASSLAQVGTDTQYF.

This clonotype was counted between two and nine times. For the CDR3, the DNA is TGTGCCAGCAGCTCCAATAGCGGGGGGATCACAGATACGCAGTATTTT. Translating it yields CASSSNSGGITDTQYF. The gene calls are TRBV11-2 and TRBJ2-3; 10 bases are a match to TRBD2. V was pared by 4 bases and J by 2 bases, with 6 bases of the junction left unmatched. The germline V gene has CDR1 SGHAT and CDR2 FQNNGV. The CDR3 is 16 residues long. The variable domain in full, completed from reference TRBV11-2 and TRBJ2-3, reads EAGVAQSPRYKIIEKRQSVAFWCNPISGHATLYWYQQILGQGPKLLIQFQNNGVVDDSQLPKDRFSAERLKGVDSTLKIQPAKLEDSAVYLCASSSNSGGITDTQYFGPGTRLTVL.

This clonotype was counted many times. The rearrangement uses TRBV4-1 and TRBJ2-7; the D gene is possibly TRBD2 (5 bases). Germline V CDR1 and CDR2: MGHRA, YSYEKL. V lost 1 base, J lost 1 base, and 17 bases lay in between. This CDR3 region has 17 residues. CDR3 sequence: CASSQAAVAGSSYEQYF. CDR3 DNA: TGCGCCAGCAGCCAAGCTGCGGTTGCGGGCTCGTCCTACGAGCAGTACTTC.

This clonotype occurred a few times. CDR3 coding DNA: TGTGCCTGGAGTTATAGTCGGACCGGAACCGGGACTGAAGCTTTCTTT. Its protein is CAWSYSRTGTGTEAFF. The chain uses TRBV30 and TRBJ1-1; D is unclear. Trimming took 2 bases from V and 5 from J, leaving 21 bases between them. This CDR3 contains 16 residues. Germline V gene sequence: CDR1 GTSNPN, CDR2 SVGIG (reference sequence).

This clonotype was recorded a few times. The rearrangement joins TRBV29-1 to TRBJ1-2; TRBD1 matches 7 bases. This CDR3 is built from 14 residues. J was trimmed by 2 bases and V by 2 bases; bases with no gene match: 5. The germline V gene has CDR1 SQVTM and CDR2 ANQGSEA. Here the CDR3 reads CSVEIGGRNYGYTF. The CDR3 nucleotides read TGCAGCGTTGAAATAGGGGGCCGGAACTATGGCTACACCTTC.

This clonotype was seen more than once but under ten times. This chain joins TRBV5-1 and TRBJ1-4, with TRBD1 matching over 7 bases. CDR1 SGHRS and CDR2 YFSETQ come from the germline V gene. J gave up 7 bases and V 3 bases, and 15 bases lay outside the gene matches. The CDR3 spans 17 residues. CDR3 loop: CASSSTGARTRSEKLFF. Here the CDR3 DNA reads TGCGCCAGCAGCTCCACAGGGGCGCGCACTAGAAGTGAAAAACTGTTTTTT.

This clonotype was found a few times. The genes are TRBV30 and TRBJ2-2, with 8 bases aligning to TRBD1. Germline CDR1 and CDR2: GTSNPN and SVGIG (reference sequence). J was trimmed by 7 bases and V by 6 bases; bases with no gene match: 13. The length of the CDR3 is 15 residues. Here the CDR3 reads CACQRPDRAYGELFF. The CDR3 coding sequence is TGTGCCTGCCAGAGGCCGGACAGGGCTTACGGGGAGCTGTTTTTT. Combining the CDR3 with reference TRBV30 and TRBJ2-2 gives the whole variable domain SQTIHQWPATLVQPVGSPLSLECTVEGTSNPNLYWYRQAAGRGLQLLFYSVGIGQISSEVPQNLSASRPQDRQFILSSKKLLLSDSGFYLCACQRPDRAYGELFFGEGSRLTVL.

The chain joins TRBV7-2 to TRBJ2-1; 10 bases map to TRBD1. Per germline, CDR1 SGHTA and CDR2 FQGNSA. Unmatched junction bases numbered 8, after V lost 3 bases and J lost 3 bases. The CDR3 loop spans 17 amino acids. For the CDR3, the DNA is TGTGCCAGCAGCTTCCCGTCCGGGACAGGGGACTACAATGAGCAGTTCTTC. The encoded protein is CASSFPSGTGDYNEQFF.

This clonotype is a singleton in its sample. This chain joins TRBV20-1 and TRBJ1-5; a possible D gene is TRBD1 (5 bases). The CDR3 is made up of 13 amino acids. Germline CDR1 is DFQATT and CDR2 is SNEGSKA (reference sequence). The ends were cut back, 5 bases at V and 8 bases at J, with 16 bases in the middle. CDR3 nucleotides: TGCAGTGCTCAGAAAGGGGCAGAAGAGCCCCAGCATTTT. This gives the protein CSAQKGAEEPQHF.

The count of this clonotype is one. CDR3 in amino acids: CASSYVYPAGGYSEQFF. The CDR3 bases are TGTGCCAGCAGTTACGTATACCCAGCGGGGGGCTATAGTGAGCAGTTCTTC. This chain joins TRBV6-6 and TRBJ2-1; 9 nucleotides line up with TRBD2. The germline CDR1 and CDR2 sequences are MNHNY and SVGAGI (reference sequence). This CDR3 comprises 17 residues. V lost 2 bases and J lost 9; bases outside the gene matches: 14.

The sample holds many counts of this clonotype. The genes are TRBV20-1 and TRBJ2-1, with 10 bases aligning to TRBD2. CDR3 length: 15 residues. Germline CDR1 reads DFQATT; CDR2 reads SNEGSKA (reference sequence). Trimming at V came to 6 bases and at J to 1 base, leaving 6 bases not matched to a gene. The CDR3 region is CSALAGDGSYNEQFF. In nucleotides, the CDR3 is TGCAGTGCGCTAGCGGGAGACGGGTCCTACAATGAGCAGTTCTTC.

The V call is TRBV10-2, the J call TRBJ2-2, with unresolved D. The germline gives CDR1 WSHSY, CDR2 SAAADI. V was clipped by 8 bases and J by 4 bases, with 14 bases between them. This CDR3 region has 14 residues. The chain's CDR3 is CASAARPFTGELFF. The CDR3 bases are TGCGCCAGCGCGGCCAGACCCTTCACCGGGGAGCTGTTTTTT.

This clonotype was seen repeatedly, ten times or more. This chain connects TRBV29-1 to TRBJ2-1; 8 bases map to TRBD2. This CDR3 is built from 14 residues. The V segment lost 6 bases and the J segment 0 bases; nucleotides outside the gene matches: 4. Germline V CDR1 and CDR2: SQVTM, ANQGSEA. The CDR3 sequence is CSVSGSYSYNEQFF. For the CDR3, the DNA is TGCAGCGTAAGCGGGAGTTACTCCTACAATGAGCAGTTCTTC.

This clonotype was found a few times. The rearrangement joins TRBV20-1 to TRBJ2-1; 11 bases line up with TRBD2. The CDR3 runs to 15 residues. Looked up from germline, CDR1 is DFQATT and CDR2 is SNEGSKA (reference sequence). The ends lost 3 bases at V and 6 bases at J; junction bases unmatched: 7. CDR3 in DNA: TGCAGTGCTAGGTCACTAGCGGGGGTCTGCAATGAGCAGTTCTTC. It yields the protein CSARSLAGVCNEQFF.

Only a few counts were recorded for this clonotype. This chain links TRBV27 with TRBJ1-2, with a weak D call TRBD1 (6 bases). Germline CDR1 reads MNHEY; CDR2 reads SMNVEV (reference sequence). Trimming stripped 5 bases from V and 4 bases from J, with 17 bases between. The CDR3 is 15 amino acids. Written as DNA, the CDR3 is TGTGCCAGCAGTGCCAGGGGCCTGGTTGCCTATGGCTACACCTTC. Amino acids: CASSARGLVAYGYTF.

The rearrangement uses TRBV6-1 and TRBJ2-6; D uncertain. In germline, CDR1 is MNHNS, CDR2 SASEGT. V shed 5 bases and J shed 5 bases, with 13 bases lying between them. CDR3 length: 15 amino acids. This CDR3 reads CASSRDLSWANVLTF. CDR3 sequence (DNA): TGTGCCAGCAGTCGTGACCTTTCTTGGGCCAACGTCCTGACTTTC.

This clonotype has more than one count but fewer than ten. The chain combines TRBV10-3 with TRBJ2-1; tentatively, D is TRBD1 or TRBD2 (5 bases each). V dropped 2 bases and J dropped 8 bases, with 16 bases sitting between them. CDR1 ENHRY and CDR2 SYGVKD come from the germline V gene. The CDR3 sequence is 15 residues long. The CDR3 sequence is CAISEMGPAVDEQFF. Written as DNA, the CDR3 is TGTGCCATCAGTGAGATGGGACCAGCTGTCGATGAGCAGTTCTTC.

The chain uses TRBV5-1 and TRBJ1-2; D is perhaps TRBD1 (6 bases). CDR3 length equals 12 residues. V was trimmed by 4 bases and J by 7 bases, leaving 11 bases between them. Looked up from germline, CDR1 is SGHRS and CDR2 is YFSETQ. CDR3: CASSPRDTGYTF. The CDR3 DNA reads as TGCGCCAGCAGCCCCCGGGACACTGGCTACACCTTC.